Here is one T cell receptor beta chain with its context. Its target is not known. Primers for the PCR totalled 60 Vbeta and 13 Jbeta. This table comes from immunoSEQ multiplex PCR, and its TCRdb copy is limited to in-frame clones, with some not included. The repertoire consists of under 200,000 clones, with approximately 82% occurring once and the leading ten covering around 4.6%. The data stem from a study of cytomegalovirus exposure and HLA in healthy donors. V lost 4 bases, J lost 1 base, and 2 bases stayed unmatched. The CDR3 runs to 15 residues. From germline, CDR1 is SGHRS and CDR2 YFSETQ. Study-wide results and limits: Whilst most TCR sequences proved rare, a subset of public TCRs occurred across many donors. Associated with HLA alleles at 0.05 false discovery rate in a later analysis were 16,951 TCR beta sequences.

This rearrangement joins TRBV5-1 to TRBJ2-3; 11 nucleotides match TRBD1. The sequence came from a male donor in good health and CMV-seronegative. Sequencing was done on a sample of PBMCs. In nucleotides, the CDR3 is TGCGCCAGCAGCCCGGGACAGGGGGGCACAGATACGCAGTATTTT. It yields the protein CASSPGQGGTDTQYF. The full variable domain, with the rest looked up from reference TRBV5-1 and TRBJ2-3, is KAGVTQTPRYLIKTRGQQVTLSCSPISGHRSVSWYQQTPGQGLQFLFEYFSETQRNKGNFPGRFSGRQFSNSRSEMNVSTLELGDSALYLCASSPGQGGTDTQYFGPGTRLTVL.